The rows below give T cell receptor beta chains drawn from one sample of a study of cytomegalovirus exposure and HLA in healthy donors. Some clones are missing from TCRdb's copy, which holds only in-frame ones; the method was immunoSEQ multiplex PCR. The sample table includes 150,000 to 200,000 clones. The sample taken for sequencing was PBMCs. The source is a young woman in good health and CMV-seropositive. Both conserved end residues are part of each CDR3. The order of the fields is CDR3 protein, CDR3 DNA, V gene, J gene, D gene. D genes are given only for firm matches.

CASSMSHRGETQYF	TGCGCCAGCAGCATGTCACACCGGGGAGAGACCCAGTACTTC	TRBV5-1	TRBJ2-5	NA
CATSRDGGARQPQHF	TGTGCCACCAGCAGAGATGGGGGGGCTAGACAGCCCCAGCATTTT	TRBV15	TRBJ1-5	NA
CASSYSTAGYTDTQYF	TGTGCCAGCAGTTACTCGACCGCAGGATACACAGATACGCAGTATTTT	TRBV6-6	TRBJ2-3	NA
CASSREGAGTEAFF	TGTGCCAGCAGCCGAGAGGGGGCCGGCACTGAAGCTTTCTTT	TRBV11-2	TRBJ1-1	TRBD1
CASSQDDRKNEKLFF	TGCGCCAGCAGCCAAGATGACAGGAAGAATGAAAAACTGTTTTTT	TRBV4-1	TRBJ1-4	NA
CASSPPRGLNTEAFF	TGTGCCAGCTCACCACCTAGGGGATTGAACACTGAAGCTTTCTTT	TRBV18	TRBJ1-1	NA
CASSPRDTSGANVLTF	TGTGCCAGCAGCCCAAGGGACACCTCTGGGGCCAACGTCCTGACTTTC	TRBV5-8	TRBJ2-6	NA
CASRSPTMNTEAFF	TGTGCCAGCAGAAGTCCCACTATGAACACTGAAGCTTTCTTT	TRBV27	TRBJ1-1	NA
CASSLRGGANEKLFF	TGCGCCAGCAGCTTGAGGGGTGGTGCTAATGAAAAACTGTTTTTT	TRBV5-1	TRBJ1-4	NA
CASSTGGARGTQYF	TGCGCCAGCAGCACCGGGGGGGCCCGTGGGACCCAGTACTTC	TRBV5-1	TRBJ2-5	TRBD2
CASSPTGIGYTF	TGTGCCAGCAGTCCAACAGGGATTGGCTACACCTTC	TRBV6-1	TRBJ1-2	NA
CATSRELRGDTEAFF	TGTGCCACCAGCAGAGAACTCCGGGGGGACACTGAAGCTTTCTTT	TRBV15	TRBJ1-1	NA
CASSLTLFTTSGSHNEQFF	TGTGCCAGCAGCCTCACCCTTTTCACGACTAGCGGGAGCCACAATGAGCAGTTCTTC	TRBV7-9	TRBJ2-1	TRBD2
CASSQGGLAGGLTDTQYF	TGCGCCAGCAGCCAAGGGGGACTAGCGGGAGGGCTAACAGATACGCAGTATTTT	TRBV4-1	TRBJ2-3	TRBD2
CASSPTGGSGETQYF	TGTGCCAGCAGCCCGACAGGGGGAAGCGGGGAGACCCAGTACTTC	TRBV2	TRBJ2-5	TRBD1
CASSTQRQGATEAFF	TGCGCCAGCAGCACACAAAGACAGGGGGCGACTGAAGCTTTCTTT	TRBV5-1	TRBJ1-1	TRBD1
CASSVDDLRGTDTQYF	TGTGCCAGCAGCGTAGACGACCTGCGGGGCACAGATACGCAGTATTTT	TRBV9	TRBJ2-3	NA
CASSTDRFSFGNTIYF	TGTGCCAGCAGCACAGACAGGTTCTCCTTCGGAAACACCATATATTTT	TRBV13	TRBJ1-3	NA
CATLRGLYGYTF	TGTGCCACCCTCAGGGGGCTCTATGGCTACACCTTC	TRBV6-5	TRBJ1-2	TRBD1
CAWSEGGQPQHF	TGTGCCTGGAGTGAGGGAGGGCAGCCCCAGCATTTT	TRBV30	TRBJ1-5	NA
CASSQGLADTQYF	TGTGCCAGCAGCCAAGGACTAGCGGATACGCAGTATTTT	TRBV4-2	TRBJ2-3	TRBD2
CASSEGSGEQYF	TGCGCCAGCAGTGAAGGTAGCGGCGAGCAGTACTTC	TRBV10-2	TRBJ2-7	NA
CASGLAGVEQYF	TGTGCCAGCGGTCTAGCGGGAGTAGAGCAGTACTTC	TRBV2	TRBJ2-7	TRBD2
CASSIDPPGLAGGKTQYF	TGTGCCAGTAGTATAGACCCCCCCGGACTAGCGGGGGGGAAGACCCAGTACTTC	TRBV19	TRBJ2-5	TRBD2
CASSVARDYYGYTF	TGTGCCAGTAGTGTCGCCCGGGACTACTATGGCTACACCTTC	TRBV19	TRBJ1-2	NA
CASSYSGQGIGGYTF	TGTGCCAGCAGTTACTCTGGACAGGGTATTGGTGGCTACACCTTC	TRBV6-6	TRBJ1-2	TRBD1
CSAGQEARYGYTF	TGCAGCGCGGGTCAGGAGGCCCGATATGGCTACACCTTC	TRBV29-1	TRBJ1-2	NA
CASSDGQLLGYTF	TGTGCCAGCAGTGATGGACAGCTACTTGGCTACACCTTC	TRBV25-1	TRBJ1-2	NA
CASSVVPHTDTQYF	TGTGCCAGCAGCGTAGTCCCCCACACAGATACGCAGTATTTT	TRBV9	TRBJ2-3	NA
CASSCWGRGGGYTF	TGTGCCAGCAGCTGCTGGGGTCGCGGGGGCGGCTACACCTTC	TRBV7-9	TRBJ1-2	NA
CASSLKQGLRETQYF	TGTGCCAGCAGCTTGAAGCAGGGGCTACGGGAGACCCAGTACTTC	TRBV5-4	TRBJ2-5	NA
CASSYSASGVDTQYF	TGTGCCAGCAGTTACTCAGCTAGTGGAGTAGATACGCAGTATTTT	TRBV6-6	TRBJ2-3	NA
CSASGTGGSGGYTF	TGCAGCGCGTCCGGGACAGGGGGCTCAGGTGGCTACACCTTC	TRBV29-1	TRBJ1-2	TRBD1
CASSLDRETRDTQYF	TGTGCCAGCAGTCTGGACAGGGAAACTCGGGATACGCAGTATTTT	TRBV6-5	TRBJ2-3	TRBD1
CASSQASTGTGVGYTF	TGCGCCAGCAGCCAAGCCTCAACCGGGACAGGGGTCGGCTACACCTTC	TRBV4-3	TRBJ1-2	TRBD1
CASSPDRSNQPQHF	TGTGCCAGCTCACCAGACAGGAGCAATCAGCCCCAGCATTTT	TRBV18	TRBJ1-5	NA
CSVSPAIAGETQYF	TGCAGCGTCTCCCCTGCAATAGCTGGGGAGACCCAGTACTTC	TRBV29-1	TRBJ2-5	NA
CASSQRGLHQPQHF	TGCGCCAGCAGCCAAAGGGGCTTACATCAGCCCCAGCATTTT	TRBV4-1	TRBJ1-5	NA
CASSSRDTETQYF	TGTGCCAGCAGCTCCCGGGACACCGAGACCCAGTACTTC	TRBV13	TRBJ2-5	NA
CASSTGQGAGETQYF	TGCGCCAGCAGCACGGGACAGGGGGCTGGGGAGACCCAGTACTTC	TRBV5-1	TRBJ2-5	TRBD1
CASSQAAENIQYF	TGCGCCAGCAGCCAAGCTGCAGAAAACATTCAGTACTTC	TRBV4-1	TRBJ2-4	NA
CASWAGTGATGELFF	TGTGCCAGCTGGGCCGGGACAGGGGCGACCGGGGAGCTGTTTTTT	TRBV25-1	TRBJ2-2	TRBD1
CSARHGEQAFF	TGCAGTGCTAGACATGGAGAGCAGGCTTTCTTT	TRBV20-1	TRBJ1-1	NA
CASSLTSGGTAIYNEQFF	TGTGCCAGCAGCTTAACTAGCGGGGGGACGGCCATCTACAATGAGCAGTTCTTC	TRBV7-6	TRBJ2-1	TRBD2
CASSSSGSRSYEQYF	TGCGCCAGCAGTTCTAGCGGGAGCCGGAGCTACGAGCAGTACTTC	TRBV5-1	TRBJ2-7	TRBD2
CASSPGRGMTEAFF	TGTGCCAGCAGCCCCGGGAGAGGGATGACTGAAGCTTTCTTT	TRBV6-5	TRBJ1-1	NA
CASSLAMGAGVNGYTF	TGTGCCAGCAGCTTGGCCATGGGAGCCGGGGTAAATGGCTACACCTTC	TRBV5-4	TRBJ1-2	NA
CASRIPGGREKLFF	TGTGCCAGCAGGATCCCAGGGGGGCGGGAAAAACTGTTTTTT	TRBV28	TRBJ1-4	TRBD1
CASSQTFYTEAFF	TGTGCCAGCAGTCAGACATTTTACACTGAAGCTTTCTTT	TRBV27	TRBJ1-1	NA
CATSRRGQGAYEQYF	TGTGCCACCAGCAGGAGGGGACAGGGGGCGTACGAGCAGTACTTC	TRBV15	TRBJ2-7	TRBD1
CASSLTDRGQYEQYF	TGTGCCAGCAGCTTGACGGACAGGGGGCAGTACGAGCAGTACTTC	TRBV5-5	TRBJ2-7	TRBD1
CASSETDRGTEAFF	TGTGCCAGCAGTGAAACGGACAGGGGCACTGAAGCTTTCTTT	TRBV6-1	TRBJ1-1	TRBD1
CASSQGQGDQPQHF	TGTGCCAGCAGCCAAGGACAGGGGGATCAGCCCCAGCATTTT	TRBV9	TRBJ1-5	TRBD1
CASTLTGLYGYTF	TGTGCCAGTACCCTGACAGGGCTCTATGGCTACACCTTC	TRBV19	TRBJ1-2	TRBD1
CASTPSGRETQYF	TGCGCCAGCACCCCTAGCGGGAGAGAGACCCAGTACTTC	TRBV5-1	TRBJ2-5	TRBD2
CASSQTDRIYGYTF	TGTGCCAGCAGCCAAACCGACAGAATCTATGGCTACACCTTC	TRBV7-9	TRBJ1-2	NA